Detailed here is one T cell receptor beta chain. Its specificity is unknown. Losses at the gene ends were 1 base for V and 0 bases for J; bases not matched to a gene: 4. The CDR3 runs to 16 residues. Germline V CDR1 and CDR2: SEHNR, FQNEAQ (reference sequence). For at least 8 weeks, patients took no psychiatric medication. These data belong to a study of untreated major depressive disorder. Notes on the study in general: Depressed patients' CD4+ T cells carried increased TRBV05-01 (Vbeta 5.1) usage versus control CD4+ T cells. Sequencing comparisons covered only three preselected Vbeta families.

Generated by immunoSEQ multiplex PCR, the TCRdb table keeps only in-frame clones and is missing some. The sample contains some 13,000 clones, over 90% of which appear only once. Sequencing used CD4+ T cells from PBMCs. The chain couples TRBV7-9 to TRBJ1-2, with TRBD1 matching over 8 bases. The TCR sequence derives from a man aged 30-40 years with major depressive disorder. CDR3 nucleotide sequence: TGTGCCAGCAGCTTAGGACAGGGGACCACTAACTATGGCTACACCTTC. This encodes CASSLGQGTTNYGYTF.